The present T cell receptor (beta chain) was sequenced within a study of long-term antiretroviral therapy in people with HIV (dated by TCRdb to between 2021 and 2022). Regarding the research as a whole: The earliest samples were collected roughly a decade before the 2015 WHO recommendation for immediate ART, at a time when ART was usually postponed until CD4 counts fell. Whether ART initiation and durable HIV suppression were associated with changes in peripheral blood TRB repertoire composition and diversity was tested in a retrospective serial study. About a third of the roughly 30 participants with HIV were female. No cross-contamination during QIAcube processing was seen in test extractions of a monoclonal T-cell line run alongside approximately 36 polyclonal samples. A total of 150 to 200 cryopreserved PBMC samples were contributed to the cohort by 30 adults with confirmed HIV infection, with samples collected serially over a mean of about 6 years (range 1-12). Overall study outcomes, separate from this receptor: Owing to limited PBMC availability, only the TCR beta chain was sequenced, without alpha chain pairing. Because cell numbers in pre-ART samples were limited, unsorted PBMC were profiled instead of sorted CD4+ and CD8+ T cells. CDR3 length ranges in HIV repertoires were narrower than in controls, and network structure suggested an antigen-experienced repertoire with only a slight naive shift after ART. Expanded TRB clones identified before ART initiation dominated the repertoire at all time points, although this dominance fluctuated and declined in many PLHIV after ART. Starting ART was linked to a significant rise in TRB diversity, yet even with long-term ART the diversity remained significantly lower than in transplant donor controls. Samples dated from the mid-2000s to the late 2010s, and the ART regimens used may be less effective than current ones. No data were available on ART adherence, viral resistance or therapy changes, limiting inferences about post-ART repertoire changes.

In the case of this clone: Its antigen is unknown. The sample holds no much larger clone one base away, and base qualities are not on file.

The immunoSEQ hsTCRB v3.0 assay was used at survey level resolution to sequence the TRB variable region. A depth of roughly 35,000-55,000 T-cell genomes per sample was targeted for TRB sequencing. TRB libraries were pooled and sequenced on an Illumina MiSeq using a v3 150-cycle kit. In the source study's methods: Repertoire analysis was run in R within a reproducible Nextflow workflow that covered QC, data transformation and analysis. LymphoSeq2, an R package for exploring AIRR-Seq data, was used to implement the custom analyses. A handful of samples that produced fewer than 5000 total TRB sequences were removed, so approximately 190 HIV repertoires were analyzed. Among the approximately 190 retained HIV repertoires, approximately 61 were collected before ART initiation and 129 after ART initiation. Each repertoire was downsampled to 5000 TRB nucleotide sequences, and summary statistics were averaged across 100 downsampling iterations. TRB sequences were retained for analysis only if CDR3 regions of at least seven amino acids were present. Diversity was measured with a Shannon entropy-derived clonality score and the Gini coefficient. Repertoire networks linked the top 5000 CDR3 amino acid sequences whenever two sequences differed by an edit distance of one. For TRB CDR3 amino acid sequences, GLIPH2 was used to predict antigen specificity groups and MHC restriction. Known CMV, EBV, HIV or tissue antigen associations were flagged by matching CDR3 amino acid sequences against VDJdb and McPAS-TCR. Pre-ART, post-ART and control groups were compared with Wilcoxon signed-rank tests and Holm-Bonferroni correction. What TCRdb holds here is the immuneACCESS table cut down to in-frame rearrangements. Part of the clones is not present; checked against another copy, under half of the missing clones reflect an unresolved V gene, and the others are unexplained. The DNA was the basis for D and trimming; V, J and clone size are from that table. For this sample the table gives 15,000 or so clones, of which 70% to 90% were detected only once. The ten largest make up around a tenth of the sample.

Participants were included only if at least one PBMC sample before ART initiation and at least two post-ART samples were available. Treatment was received in the United States of America by all participants with HIV. Before DNA extraction, cryopreserved samples containing roughly 0.9-10 million PBMC were thawed and washed. At the time of the earliest PBMC sample, participants with HIV were aged between roughly 20 and 60 years. Per participant, PBMC samples came from 1-4 timepoints prior to ART initiation and 2-8 timepoints following ART initiation, for a median of 7 samples. For every participant, serial HIV viral load, CD4+ T-cell count, ART history and demographic data were obtained. Genomic DNA was extracted from unsorted PBMC with a Qiagen kit on a QIAcube, with processing performed in batches of 12 samples. The germline V gene encodes CDR1 SGHTA and CDR2 FQGNSA. The CDR3 has 15 amino acids, counting the end cysteine and phenylalanine. Only the CDR3 portion is preserved as DNA: 45 bases, with reading frame beginning at the first base. Trimming leaves V shorter by 4 bases and J shorter by 10 bases, with the junction holding 12 bases beyond the gene matches.

Recombination joined TRBV7-2 with TRBJ2-1, with 8 junctional bases fitting TRBD2. This clonotype was obtained from a man aged 40-49 years with HIV. The source was unsorted PBMCs, collected 6.2 years after starting antiretroviral therapy. CDR3 protein: CASSSGTRGYGEQFF. The DNA reads TGTGCCAGCAGCTCAGGGACTAGAGGGTACGGGGAGCAGTTCTTC. The variable domain in full, with residues beyond the CDR3 obtained from the reference TRBV7-2 and TRBJ2-1 genes, is GAGVSQSPSNKVTEKGKDVELRCDPISGHTALYWYRQSLGQGLEFLIYFQGNSAPDKSGLPSDRFSAERTGGSVSTLTIQRTQQEDSAVYLCASSSGTRGYGEQFFGPGTRLTVL.